The count of the clone carrying this T cell receptor (beta chain) is one. Germline assignment: CDR1 PRHDT and CDR2 FYEKMQ (reference sequence). The CDR3 is made up of 15 amino acids. After removal of 2 bases from V and 5 bases from J, the junction contained 7 bases not matched to a gene. This record belongs to a study of blood T cell repertoires in COVID-19. The data were produced by immunoSEQ multiplex PCR, yet TCRdb's version contains in-frame clones alone and is incomplete. The sample shows about 43,000 clones, 75% to 90% of them seen only once. The sample taken for sequencing was peripheral blood. The chain combines TRBV13 with TRBJ2-5; 8 bases agree with TRBD2. This sequence originates from a woman of 80 years or more with active COVID-19. The CDR3 here is CASSLSRGGGETQYF. The CDR3 DNA follows: TGTGCCAGCAGCTTATCCCGGGGGGGCGGTGAGACCCAGTACTTC.